This TCR beta chain derives from a study of cytomegalovirus exposure and HLA in healthy donors. Donors consisted of healthy bone marrow donors. Comments on this clone: Its cognate antigen is unknown.

Unmatched junction bases numbered 4, after V lost 4 bases and J lost 1 base. CDR1 is MNHNS and CDR2 is SASEGT in the germline V gene. The CDR3 totals 16 residues. Notes on the study in general: A later look showed TCR association rates differing by HLA locus, highest for DRB1 and lowest for HLA-C.

Both 60 Vbeta primers and 13 Jbeta primers went into the PCR. Using immunoSEQ multiplex PCR, the repertoire was profiled, and TCRdb retains in-frame clones only, with some absent. Here the sample spans around 99,000 clones, approximately 81% being singletons. The origin of this receptor is a woman aged 25 to 39 in good health and CMV-seronegative. The J gene is TRBJ2-7, the V gene TRBV6-1; 13 bases agree with TRBD2. What was sequenced was PBMCs. The CDR3 coding sequence is TGTGCCAGCAGTGCCCCGGGACTAGCGGGATCCTACGAGCAGTACTTC. It codes for CASSAPGLAGSYEQYF.